These 21 T cell receptor beta chains came from one sample sequenced in a study of shared T cell receptors in the human thymus. The assay was immunoSEQ multiplex PCR, and TCRdb's table has in-frame clones only and misses some. The sample includes 700,000 to 750,000 clones, 70% to 90% of them seen just once. This same sample was also taken into another study, of human thymus T cells.

The sample taken for sequencing was thymocytes. The receptors here all came from a girl in the first two years of life with a congenital heart defect.

The chain combines TRBV29-1 with TRBJ2-1; D gene ambiguous. Germline V gene data show CDR1 as SQVTM and CDR2 as ANQGSEA. The CDR3 is made up of 14 amino acids. V was clipped by 3 bases and J by 0 bases, with 9 bases between them. CDR3 in amino acids: CSVDPLSSYNEQFF. CDR3 DNA: TGCAGCGTTGACCCCCTGAGCTCCTACAATGAGCAGTTCTTC.

This clone was counted once. V usage is TRBV29-1 and J usage is TRBJ2-5, with D possibly being TRBD2 (6 bases). Deletions cut 4 bases from V and 5 bases from J, with 29 bases between. CDR3 length: 18 amino acids. CDR1 SQVTM and CDR2 ANQGSEA come from the germline V gene. The CDR3 loop is CSVGNHGEREVEAETQYF. The CDR3 DNA sequence: TGCAGCGTTGGGAACCACGGGGAAAGGGAGGTCGAGGCGGAGACCCAGTACTTC. Looking up the rest from reference TRBV29-1 and TRBJ2-5 gives the full variable domain: SAVISQKPSRDICQRGTSLTIQCQVDSQVTMMFWYRQQPGQSLTLIATANQGSEATYESGFVIDKFPISRPNLTFSTLTVSNMSPEDSSIYLCSVGNHGEREVEAETQYFGPGTRLLVL.

CDR3 region: CASRTGTGYTF. The CDR3, as DNA: TGTGCCAGCAGGACAGGGACAGGCTACACCTTC. The rearrangement uses TRBV2 and TRBJ1-2, with 7 bases that match TRBD1. The CDR3 is 11 residues long. The germline CDR1 and CDR2 sequences are SNHLY and FYNNEI. Trimming at V came to 6 bases and at J to 8 bases, leaving 3 bases not matched to a gene.

The rearrangement links TRBV5-1 to TRBJ1-1, with 7 bases matching TRBD1. The germline V gene has CDR1 SGHRS and CDR2 YFSETQ. V lost 3 bases to trimming and J lost 2 bases; unmatched junction nucleotides: 4. The CDR3 consists of 14 residues. CDR3 sequence: CASSWGDRNTEAFF. CDR3 in DNA: TGCGCCAGCAGCTGGGGGGACAGAAACACTGAAGCTTTCTTT.

This clone was recorded only once. The chain has TRBV27 and TRBJ1-1; D gene ambiguous. Germline CDR1 and CDR2: MNHEY and SMNVEV (reference sequence). V gave up 6 bases and J gave up 1 base, with 12 bases separating them. This CDR3 is built from 14 residues. The DNA for the CDR3 is TGTGCCAGCAGCCCAAATACAGAGAACACTGAAGCTTTCTTT. It codes for CASSPNTENTEAFF.

The chain combines TRBV5-1 with TRBJ1-5; D not resolved. Trimming shortened V by 1 base and J by 0 bases, and 8 bases separated the two germline ends. This CDR3 is built from 15 residues. Germline V CDR1 and CDR2: SGHRS, YFSETQ. Here the CDR3 reads CASSLNGDSNQPQHF. The CDR3 bases are TGCGCCAGCAGCTTGAACGGGGATAGCAATCAGCCCCAGCATTTT.

This clone was picked up one time. The chain has TRBV6-5 and TRBJ1-2; D call uncertain. Germline lookup yields CDR1 MNHEY and CDR2 SVGAGI. The CDR3 runs to 13 residues. Trimming removed 4 bases from V and 3 bases from J, with 9 bases in between. The CDR3 DNA is TGTGCCAGCAGTTTGAGAACCGACTATGGCTACACCTTC. Encoded protein: CASSLRTDYGYTF.

V and J are TRBV6-4 and TRBJ2-6, with 12 positions matching TRBD1. V was pared by 0 bases and J by 2 bases, with 5 bases of the junction left unmatched. The CDR3 extends over 19 amino acids. Germline values: CDR1 MRHNA, CDR2 SNTAGT. CDR3 sequence reads: CASSDSMGQGAAGANVLTF. The CDR3 coding sequence is TGTGCCAGCAGTGACTCTATGGGACAGGGGGCAGCTGGGGCCAACGTCCTGACTTTC.

The chain links TRBV27 to TRBJ1-1; D might be TRBD1 (5 bases). The ends were cut back, 6 bases at V and 3 bases at J, with 8 bases in the middle. This CDR3 is built from 12 residues. Germline V gene sequence: CDR1 MNHEY, CDR2 SMNVEV (reference sequence). For the CDR3, the DNA is TGTGCCAGCAGCCAGGGTGACACTGAAGCTTTCTTT. Translated, it gives CASSQGDTEAFF.

J is TRBJ1-2 and V is TRBV4-3; 7 bases match TRBD1. Trimming cost V 0 bases and J 4 bases; bases outside gene matches: 8. The CDR3 spans 16 residues. Germline loops: CDR1 LGHNA, CDR2 YSLEER. This CDR3 reads CASSQDGGGGRYGYTF. CDR3 bases: TGCGCCAGCAGCCAAGATGGCGGAGGGGGCCGCTATGGCTACACCTTC.

The rearrangement joins TRBV5-1 to TRBJ2-7, with a tentative D call TRBD2 (6 bases). With 4 bases removed from V and 2 bases from J, the gap between germline ends came to 13 bases. Germline V gene lookup returns CDR1 SGHRS and CDR2 YFSETQ. The length of the CDR3 is 14 residues. The CDR3 nucleotides are TGCGCCAGCAGCGGTAGGGAGGCCCCCTACGAGCAGTACTTC. It specifies CASSGREAPYEQYF.

The chain is built from TRBV4-1 and TRBJ1-2; the D gene is possibly TRBD1 (6 bases). The CDR3 consists of 15 residues. V shed 3 bases and J shed 4 bases, with 15 bases lying between them. Looked up from germline, CDR1 is MGHRA and CDR2 is YSYEKL. CDR3 amino acids: CASSHDDRRTYGYTF. Written as DNA, the CDR3 is TGCGCCAGCAGCCATGATGACAGGCGCACCTATGGCTACACCTTC.

This clone was observed once. This chain joins TRBV29-1 and TRBJ1-1; no clear D. Trimming pared 7 bases from V and 1 base from J, leaving 7 bases between. Germline CDR1 reads SQVTM; CDR2 reads ANQGSEA. The length of the CDR3 is 11 residues. CDR3 residues: CSAPGNTEAFF. CDR3 coding DNA: TGCAGCGCGCCAGGGAACACTGAAGCTTTCTTT.

In this sample, this clone turned up a few times. The chain has TRBV27 and TRBJ1-2, with 7 bases lining up with TRBD1. This CDR3 contains 15 residues. The V gene's germline CDR1 is MNHEY and CDR2 SMNVEV (reference sequence). The J segment lost 3 bases and the V segment lost 4 bases, leaving 8 bases of the junction unmatched. CDR3 protein: CASSSTGDPHYGYTF. The CDR3 DNA reads TGTGCCAGCAGTTCAACAGGGGATCCGCACTATGGCTACACCTTC.

In the case of this clone: Other DNA sequences from this sample encode an identical CDR3 as well. This chain connects TRBV14 to TRBJ1-1; the match to TRBD1 covers 7 bases. Germline CDR1 SGHDN, CDR2 FVKESK. The ends lost 1 base at V and 2 bases at J; junction bases unmatched: 1. This CDR3 is 14 amino acids long. CDR3 DNA sequence: TGTGCCAGCAGCCAAGGACAGGGAAACACTGAAGCTTTCTTT. This codes for CASSQGQGNTEAFF.

The V and J genes are TRBV5-6 and TRBJ2-7, with 9 bases lining up with TRBD1. The junction had 13 bases not matched to a gene; V was cut back by 2 bases and J by 4 bases. This CDR3 region has 17 residues. Germline lookup yields CDR1 SGHDT and CDR2 YYEEEE. The CDR3 region is CASSFTGGWVLGYEQYF. In DNA form, the CDR3 reads TGTGCCAGCAGCTTTACAGGGGGCTGGGTCTTGGGGTACGAGCAGTACTTC. Using reference TRBV5-6 and TRBJ2-7 for the parts outside the CDR3, the full variable domain is DAGVTQSPTHLIKTRGQQVTLRCSPKSGHDTVSWYQQALGQGPQFIFQYYEEEERQRGNFPDRFSGHQFPNYSSELNVNALLLGDSALYLCASSFTGGWVLGYEQYFGPGTRLTVT.

A single count supports this clone. The rearrangement joins TRBV5-5 to TRBJ2-3; the D gene is possibly TRBD1 (6 bases). The germline V gene encodes CDR1 SGHKS and CDR2 YYEKEE (reference sequence). The CDR3 contains 14 residues. V shed 2 bases and J shed 4 bases, with 11 bases lying between them. CDR3 amino acids: CASSLPTGPDTQYF. The CDR3 DNA follows: TGTGCCAGCAGCTTACCTACAGGGCCAGATACGCAGTATTTT.

This clone was seen a single time. This rearrangement joins TRBV5-1 to TRBJ2-3, with D possibly matching TRBD2 (6 bases). There are 14 residues in the CDR3. Trimming cost V 2 bases and J 5 bases, with 12 bases left between them. Germline V gene sequence: CDR1 SGHRS, CDR2 YFSETQ. CDR3 residues: CASSFRLERDTQYF. Here the CDR3 DNA reads TGCGCCAGCAGCTTCCGACTAGAGCGAGATACGCAGTATTTT.

The chain couples TRBV2 to TRBJ2-1; a weak D match, TRBD1 (5 bases). V lost 6 bases to trimming and J lost 9 bases, with 15 bases between them. CDR3 length: 13 residues. Germline V gene data show CDR1 as SNHLY and CDR2 as FYNNEI. CDR3 protein: CASRPNRCAEQFF. CDR3 bases: TGTGCCAGCAGACCCAACAGGTGCGCTGAGCAGTTCTTC.

The chain has TRBV27 and TRBJ2-7; D unresolved. Trimming removed 8 bases at V and 3 bases at J, with 5 bases between. Germline V gives CDR1 MNHEY, CDR2 SMNVEV (reference sequence). This CDR3 contains 10 residues. CDR3 DNA: TGTGCCAGCGGGCTCTACGAGCAGTACTTC. Its translation is CASGLYEQYF.

This rearrangement joins TRBV29-1 to TRBJ2-7; possibly TRBD2 for D (6 bases). This CDR3 has 17 amino acids. Trimming shortened V by 2 bases and J by 3 bases, and 23 bases separated the two germline ends. From germline, CDR1 is SQVTM and CDR2 ANQGSEA. CDR3 bases: TGCAGCGTTGAATGGGGGGAATCCCGGGACGGAGTCTACGAGCAGTACTTC. Protein sequence: CSVEWGESRDGVYEQYF.